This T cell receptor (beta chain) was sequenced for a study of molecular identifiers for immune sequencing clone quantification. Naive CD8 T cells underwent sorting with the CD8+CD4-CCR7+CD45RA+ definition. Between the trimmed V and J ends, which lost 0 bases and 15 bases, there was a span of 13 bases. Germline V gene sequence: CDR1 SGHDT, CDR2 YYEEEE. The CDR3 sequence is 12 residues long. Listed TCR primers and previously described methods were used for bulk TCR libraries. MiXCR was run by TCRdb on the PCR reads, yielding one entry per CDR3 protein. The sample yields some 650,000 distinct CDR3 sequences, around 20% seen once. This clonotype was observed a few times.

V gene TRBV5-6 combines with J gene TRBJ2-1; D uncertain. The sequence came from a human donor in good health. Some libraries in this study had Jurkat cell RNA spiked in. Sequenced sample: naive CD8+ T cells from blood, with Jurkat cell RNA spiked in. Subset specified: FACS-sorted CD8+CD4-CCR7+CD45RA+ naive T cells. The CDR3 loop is CASSLEAGHGFF. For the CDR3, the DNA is TGTGCCAGCAGCTTGGAAGCAGGCCACGGGTTCTTC.